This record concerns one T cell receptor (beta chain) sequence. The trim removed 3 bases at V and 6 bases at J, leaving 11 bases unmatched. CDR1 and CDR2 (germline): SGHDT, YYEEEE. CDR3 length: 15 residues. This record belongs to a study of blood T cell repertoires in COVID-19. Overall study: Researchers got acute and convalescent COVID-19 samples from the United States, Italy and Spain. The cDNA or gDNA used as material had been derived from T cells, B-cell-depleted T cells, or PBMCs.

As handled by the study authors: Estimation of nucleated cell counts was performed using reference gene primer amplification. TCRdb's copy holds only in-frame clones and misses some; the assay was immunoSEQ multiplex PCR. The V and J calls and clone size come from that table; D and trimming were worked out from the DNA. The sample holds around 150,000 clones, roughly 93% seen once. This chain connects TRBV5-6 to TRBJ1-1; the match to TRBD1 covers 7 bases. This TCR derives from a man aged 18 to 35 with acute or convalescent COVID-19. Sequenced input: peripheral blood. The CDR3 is CASSSSRQGRAEAFF. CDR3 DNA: TGTGCCAGCAGCTCATCACGACAGGGCAGGGCTGAAGCTTTCTTT.